Each of the 32 T cell receptor beta chains below was sequenced from the same sample in a study of CD8 T cells in ankylosing spondylitis. Points from the study as a whole: A TCR beta motif of roughly 8 highly homologous variants appeared characteristic of ankylosing spondylitis blood.

TCRdb called the 5' RACE reads again in MiXCR, with one record for every CDR3 protein. This sample carries about 500,000 distinct CDR3 sequences, 5.3% of them seen once, and the ten largest clones take roughly 3.5%. Antigen specificity for these receptors is unknown. Sequencing was done on a sample of blood, either unsorted or a sorted T cell fraction (not recorded which). Every receptor here comes from a male donor with ankylosing spondylitis.

This clonotype was detected ten times or more. CDR3 nucleotide sequence: TGCAGTGCTATCCGGGACAGGGGGGCGTACGAGCAGTACTTC. This translates into CSAIRDRGAYEQYF. This sequence joins TRBV20-1 and TRBJ2-7, with 11 positions matching TRBD1. The CDR3 is made up of 14 amino acids. Germline values: CDR1 DFQATT, CDR2 SNEGSKA (reference sequence). With 4 bases clipped from V and 4 bases from J, the junction kept 6 bases outside the gene matches.

This chain links TRBV5-1 with TRBJ2-1, with 8 bases aligning to TRBD2. Germline V gives CDR1 SGHRS, CDR2 YFSETQ. The trim removed 1 base at V and 9 bases at J, leaving 9 bases unmatched. The CDR3 totals 15 residues. The CDR3 here is CASSLSAGGPPEQFF. CDR3 DNA: TGCGCCAGCAGCTTGTCGGCGGGGGGCCCGCCTGAGCAGTTCTTC.

This clonotype occurred many times. The chain recombines TRBV7-2 with TRBJ1-1; D gene unclear. The length of the CDR3 is 13 residues. Trimming pared 1 base from V and 3 bases from J, leaving 6 bases between. From germline, CDR1 is SGHTA and CDR2 FQGNSA. The CDR3 sequence is CASSLESDTEAFF. DNA for the CDR3: TGTGCCAGCAGCTTAGAGAGTGACACTGAAGCTTTCTTT.

This clonotype was detected many times. This chain uses TRBV28 with TRBJ2-2; the match to TRBD1 covers 9 bases. V was clipped by 4 bases and J by 6 bases; unmatched bases: 6. CDR1 is MDHEN and CDR2 is SYDVKM in the germline V gene. The CDR3 has 15 residues. The CDR3 region has the DNA TGTGCCAGCAGTTCGCCGACAGGGGGATCCGGGGAGCTGTTTTTT. Residues: CASSSPTGGSGELFF.

This clonotype was counted at least ten times. V is TRBV20-1 and J is TRBJ1-5; 7 nucleotides agree with TRBD1. Germline assignment: CDR1 DFQATT and CDR2 SNEGSKA (reference sequence). This CDR3 has 13 residues. J gave up 10 bases and V 4 bases, and 10 bases lay outside the gene matches. The CDR3 nucleotides are TGCAGTGCTACACGGGACAGCCTATCACCCCAGCATTTT. It codes for CSATRDSLSPQHF.

This clonotype came up many times. The V and J genes are TRBV4-2 and TRBJ2-1; D may be TRBD2 (5 bases). The germline V gene encodes CDR1 LGHNA and CDR2 YNFKEQ. CDR3 size: 21 residues. V was trimmed by 0 bases and J by 4 bases, leaving 28 bases between them. The CDR3 DNA reads as TGTGCCAGCAGCCAAGATCCTTCCGTCCCGGGGTCCTTCTTCTCTTACAATGAGCAGTTCTTC. Protein sequence: CASSQDPSVPGSFFSYNEQFF.

The chain has TRBV5-1 and TRBJ2-4; D gene uncertain. This CDR3 comprises 13 residues. Germline CDR1 is SGHRS and CDR2 is YFSETQ. Trimming removed 0 bases from V and 13 bases from J, with 14 bases in between. For the CDR3, the DNA is TGCGCCAGCAGCTTGGCTTCCCAAGGGCCGCAGTACTTC. This translates into CASSLASQGPQYF.

This clonotype was seen repeatedly, ten times or more. CDR3 residues: CASSLLGDKDTQYF. The CDR3 nucleotides read TGCGCCAGCAGCTTGTTGGGGGACAAAGATACGCAGTATTTT. V is TRBV5-1 and J is TRBJ2-3, with TRBD1 as a possible D gene (6 bases). The CDR3 consists of 14 residues. V was pared by 1 base and J by 5 bases, with 11 bases between. In germline, CDR1 is SGHRS, CDR2 YFSETQ.

This clonotype was recorded many times. The chain recombines TRBV12-3 or TRBV12-4 with TRBJ2-1; no firm D call. The CDR3 totals 15 residues. With 2 bases removed from V and 7 bases from J, the gap between germline ends came to 15 bases. CDR3 bases: TGTGCCAGCAGTTTAATGCTGTGGGCCCCTAATGAGCAGTTCTTC. It translates to CASSLMLWAPNEQFF.

This clonotype was detected many times. V usage is TRBV18 and J usage is TRBJ2-2; possible D gene TRBD1, 5 bases. V was shortened by 3 bases and J by 1 base, with 9 bases between the two germline ends. Germline CDR1 is KGHSH and CDR2 is LQKENI. CDR3 length equals 15 residues. CDR3 in amino acids: CASSPTDKNTGELFF. Here the CDR3 DNA reads TGTGCCAGCTCACCTACGGACAAGAACACCGGGGAGCTGTTTTTT.

The chain couples TRBV6-2 or TRBV6-3 to TRBJ1-1; possible D gene TRBD1, 5 bases. Trimming took off 6 bases at V and 0 bases at J, with 11 bases between the two ends. From germline, CDR1 is MNHEY and CDR2 SVGEGT. CDR3 length equals 14 residues. The CDR3 spells CASRHQGLNTEAFF. For the CDR3, the DNA is TGTGCCAGCAGACATCAGGGTCTGAACACTGAAGCTTTCTTT.

In its sample, this clonotype was seen many times. The rearrangement uses TRBV6-1 and TRBJ1-5; D is unresolved. The germline gives CDR1 MNHNS, CDR2 SASEGT. Trimming pared 8 bases from V and 5 bases from J, leaving 16 bases between. The CDR3 consists of 14 residues. This chain's CDR3 is CASGGGLGHQPQHF. The CDR3 DNA reads as TGTGCCAGCGGCGGCGGACTAGGACATCAGCCCCAGCATTTT.

Regarding this clonotype: This could be a read error, since a much larger clone is one nucleotide away. V and J are TRBV11-2 and TRBJ2-7; D not resolved. The CDR3 has 12 amino acids. Germline CDR1 is SGHAT and CDR2 is FQNNGV. Trimming took 3 bases from V and 0 from J, leaving 3 bases between them. CDR3 sequence reads: CASSFFSYEQYF. The CDR3 nucleotides are TGTGCCAGCAGCTTTTTCTCCTACGAGCAGTACTTC.

Ten or more counts support this clonotype. The rearrangement joins TRBV10-3 to TRBJ2-7, with 9 positions matching TRBD1. V shed 10 bases and J 0 bases; nucleotides not matched to a gene: 10. CDR1 is ENHRY, CDR2 SYGVKD, per germline. The CDR3 is made up of 15 amino acids. The CDR3 region is CATSSGTGSSYEQYF. CDR3 nucleotides: TGTGCCACTTCCTCCGGGACAGGGAGCTCCTACGAGCAGTACTTC.

This chain uses TRBV2 with TRBJ2-5; no firm D call. Trimming took 7 bases from V and 1 from J, leaving 10 bases between them. Per germline, CDR1 SNHLY and CDR2 FYNNEI. The CDR3 sequence is 13 residues long. The CDR3 bases are TGTGCCAGCATAAAACAGAGCCAAGAGACCCAGTACTTC. Residues: CASIKQSQETQYF.

This clonotype showed up many times. This chain links TRBV20-1 with TRBJ1-1, with D perhaps matching TRBD1 (6 bases). Germline-derived CDR1 and CDR2 are DFQATT and SNEGSKA (reference sequence). Trimming stripped 3 bases from V and 1 base from J, with 9 bases between. The CDR3 loop spans 13 amino acids. The CDR3 nucleotides read TGCAGTGCTAGGGACAGCCCGAACACTGAAGCTTTCTTT. It yields the protein CSARDSPNTEAFF.

Worth noting for this clonotype: A much larger clone is a single base away; this may be a read error. CDR3 in DNA: TGTGCCAGCACCCTAACGCAGGGAACTGAAGCTTCCTTT. Translation gives CASTLTQGTEASF. The chain links TRBV7-2 to TRBJ1-1; perhaps TRBD1 as D (5 bases). CDR1 and CDR2 from the germline V gene are SGHTA and FQGNSA. The CDR3 is made up of 13 amino acids.

V is TRBV4-1 and J is TRBJ2-1; 9 bases fit TRBD2. This CDR3 spans 17 amino acids. Germline CDR1 reads MGHRA; CDR2 reads YSYEKL. J was trimmed by 5 bases and V by 1 base; bases with no gene match: 9. CDR3 bases: TGCGCCAGCAGCCAAGGGCGTTTGCGGGGGGGGAACAATGAGCAGTTCTTC. Translation gives CASSQGRLRGGNNEQFF.

This clonotype was detected ten times or more. The chain joins TRBV9 to TRBJ2-2; 11 bases are shared with TRBD1. CDR1 and CDR2 (germline): SGDLS, YYNGEE. V lost 3 bases and J lost 4; bases outside the gene matches: 5. The length of the CDR3 is 16 residues. CDR3 residues: CASSARGQGGTGELFF. For the CDR3, the DNA is TGTGCCAGCAGCGCAAGGGGACAGGGGGGCACCGGGGAGCTGTTTTTT.

Many counts were recorded for this clonotype. The V gene is TRBV7-2, the J gene TRBJ1-1; no clear D. The CDR3 has 14 amino acids. Per the germline V gene, CDR1 is SGHTA and CDR2 is FQGNSA. V lost 3 bases, J lost 7 bases, and 15 bases lay in between. CDR3 DNA sequence: TGTGCCAGCAGCTTTCTTGTTTTCGGTATTGAAGCTTTCTTT. It yields the protein CASSFLVFGIEAFF.

The rearrangement joins TRBV4-1 to TRBJ1-5; possible D gene TRBD1, 5 bases. The CDR3 extends over 16 amino acids. V dropped 1 base and J dropped 9 bases, with 19 bases sitting between them. Germline CDR1 MGHRA, CDR2 YSYEKL. In nucleotides, the CDR3 is TGCGCCAGCAGCCAAGGCCTTGGGACGGGGGTCAGGCCCCAGCATTTT. It encodes CASSQGLGTGVRPQHF.

This sequence joins TRBV4-3 and TRBJ2-4; D is perhaps TRBD2 (6 bases). V dropped 0 bases and J dropped 3 bases, with 15 bases sitting between them. The CDR3 covers 17 residues. Germline-derived CDR1 and CDR2 are LGHNA and YSLEER. CDR3 protein: CASSQDPRGYGKNIQYF. CDR3 in DNA: TGCGCCAGCAGCCAAGATCCTCGGGGGTATGGCAAAAACATTCAGTACTTC.

This clonotype has a count of ten or more. The rearrangement uses TRBV20-1 and TRBJ1-3; weak D call: TRBD1 (6 bases). Trimming removed 1 base at V and 8 bases at J, with 15 bases between. The CDR3 is made up of 14 amino acids. CDR1 is DFQATT and CDR2 is SNEGSKA in the germline V gene (reference sequence). The CDR3 reads CSARVTGLRHTIYF. The CDR3 nucleotides are TGCAGTGCTAGAGTTACAGGGTTAAGACACACCATATATTTT.

This clonotype came up many times. The V gene is TRBV6-4, the J gene TRBJ2-1, with 8 bases matching TRBD2. Germline V gives CDR1 MRHNA, CDR2 SNTAGT. The trim removed 3 bases at V and 10 bases at J, leaving 11 bases unmatched. The CDR3 loop spans 15 amino acids. The CDR3 DNA reads TGTGCCAGCAGTGAAGGGGCGGGAGGCTTAGGGGAGCAGTTCTTC. This translates into CASSEGAGGLGEQFF.

With respect to this clonotype: The junction departs from germline at one end; a sequencing error may be responsible. V gene TRBV7-6 combines with J gene TRBJ2-6, with D unresolved. Germline values: CDR1 SGHVS, CDR2 FNYEAQ. The CDR3 has 17 amino acids. The CDR3 nucleotides read TGTGTCAGCAGCTTAGGAGTACGTCTCTCTGGGGCCAACGTCCTGACTTTC. It is translated as CVSSLGVRLSGANVLTF.

This clonotype was counted ten times or more. Germline and junction disagree at one end, which may indicate a read error. The chain has TRBV20-1 and TRBJ1-2; D remains unclear. Germline V gene sequence: CDR1 DFQATT, CDR2 SNEGSKA (reference sequence). The CDR3 covers 11 residues. In DNA form, the CDR3 reads TGCAGTGCCAGAGGCAGCTATGGCTACACCTTC. This sequence encodes CSARGSYGYTF.

In its sample, this clonotype was seen many times. The chain couples TRBV20-1 to TRBJ2-3, with 11 positions matching TRBD2. This CDR3 has 15 residues. With V trimmed by 5 bases and J by 0 bases, 4 bases remained unmatched. Germline values: CDR1 DFQATT, CDR2 SNEGSKA (reference sequence). CDR3 nucleotides: TGCAGTGCTTCCGGGACTAGCGGAAGCACAGATACGCAGTATTTT. It encodes CSASGTSGSTDTQYF.

This clonotype was picked up many times. J is TRBJ1-2 and V is TRBV7-9; D is undetermined. V was pared by 5 bases and J by 6 bases, with 7 bases between. CDR3 length: 11 amino acids. Germline CDR1 SEHNR, CDR2 FQNEAQ (reference sequence). DNA for the CDR3: TGTGCCAGCAGCCGGTCCGATGGCTACACCTTC. The encoded protein is CASSRSDGYTF.

This sequence joins TRBV12-3 or TRBV12-4 and TRBJ2-5; 8 bases match TRBD2. This CDR3 contains 11 residues. The junction had 0 bases not matched to a gene; V was cut back by 7 bases and J by 5 bases. The CDR3 coding sequence is TGTGCCAGCACGGGGGGGGAGACCCAGTACTTC. This codes for CASTGGETQYF.

This clonotype came up many times. As DNA, the CDR3 is TGTGCCATCAGTGCCCTCAGGACGGGGACAGGGGGAACAGATACGCAGTATTTT. It specifies CAISALRTGTGGTDTQYF. The chain couples TRBV10-3 to TRBJ2-3; 11 bases align to TRBD1. Germline assignment: CDR1 ENHRY and CDR2 SYGVKD. Trimming took 4 bases from V and 3 from J; bases not matched to a gene: 12. This CDR3 region has 18 residues.

At least ten counts were recorded for this clonotype. This chain joins TRBV9 and TRBJ2-7; D unclear. CDR1 and CDR2 (germline): SGDLS, YYNGEE. The V and J ends lost 7 bases and 0 bases respectively, with 14 bases between them. The CDR3 is 14 amino acids. DNA for the CDR3: TGTGCCAGCGCTCCTACGGATAGCTCCTACGAGCAGTACTTC. This encodes CASAPTDSSYEQYF.

This clonotype occurred many times. The gene calls are TRBV29-1 and TRBJ2-1; TRBD1 aligns across 7 bases. The trim removed 7 bases at V and 6 bases at J, leaving 12 bases unmatched. The germline gives CDR1 SQVTM, CDR2 ANQGSEA. CDR3 length: 14 residues. The CDR3: CSGSLADRANEQFF. The CDR3 DNA reads as TGCAGCGGGTCCCTAGCCGACAGGGCCAATGAGCAGTTCTTC.